What follows are 8 T cell receptor beta chains derived from one specimen sequenced in a study of T cells after yellow fever vaccination. MiXCR, run by TCRdb on the 5' RACE reads, gives a single entry per CDR3 protein. The repertoire holds 500,000 to 550,000 distinct CDR3 sequences, with just over 20% as singletons. The sequences come from PBMCs, collected roughly 20 days after the first yellow fever vaccination. These receptors originate from a man between 18 and 29 years old who received the YFV17D yellow fever vaccine.

The CDR3: CAISTSGPQETQYF. For the CDR3, the DNA is TGTGCCATCAGCACTAGCGGACCTCAAGAGACCCAGTACTTC. The rearrangement uses TRBV10-3 and TRBJ2-5; 8 bases are shared with TRBD2. Germline V gene data show CDR1 as ENHRY and CDR2 as SYGVKD. V shed 6 bases, J shed 2 bases, and the junction held 5 bases outside the gene matches. The CDR3 consists of 14 residues.

The CDR3 is CSARRAGTPNTEAFF. The DNA of the CDR3 is TGCAGTGCTAGACGGGCCGGGACACCGAACACTGAAGCTTTCTTT. The chain couples TRBV20-1 to TRBJ1-1; D is possibly TRBD1 (6 bases). The CDR3 is made up of 15 amino acids. CDR1 and CDR2 (germline): DFQATT, SNEGSKA (reference sequence). V lost 2 bases and J 1 base, leaving 14 bases between the germline ends.

The chain recombines TRBV5-1 with TRBJ2-1; the D is unclear. Germline V gene lookup returns CDR1 SGHRS and CDR2 YFSETQ. Trimming cost V 4 bases and J 1 base, with 12 bases left between them. This CDR3 region has 15 residues. Here the CDR3 reads CASSPVGRSYNEQFF. Written as DNA, the CDR3 is TGCGCCAGCAGCCCGGTCGGCCGATCCTACAATGAGCAGTTCTTC.

V is TRBV5-1 and J is TRBJ1-1; TRBD1 might be the D (6 bases). Between the trimmed V and J ends, which lost 7 bases and 0 bases, there was a span of 16 bases. Germline V gives CDR1 SGHRS, CDR2 YFSETQ. The CDR3 extends over 15 amino acids. The CDR3 DNA reads as TGCGCCAGCGCCCCTCGAGGGACACTGAACACTGAAGCTTTCTTT. Amino acid sequence: CASAPRGTLNTEAFF.

The J gene is TRBJ2-3, the V gene TRBV2; no clear D. This CDR3 comprises 12 residues. Germline V gene sequence: CDR1 SNHLY, CDR2 FYNNEI. V gave up 6 bases and J gave up 3 bases, with 7 bases separating them. The CDR3: CASRADTDTQYF. CDR3 DNA: TGTGCCAGCAGGGCTGATACAGATACGCAGTATTTT.

This clonotype was seen more than once but under ten times. The CDR3: CASSLDWGANTEAFF. For the CDR3, the DNA is TGTGCCAGCAGCTTAGACTGGGGGGCGAACACTGAAGCTTTCTTT. V and J are TRBV7-9 and TRBJ1-1; tentatively, D is TRBD1 (6 bases). The germline V gene has CDR1 SEHNR and CDR2 FQNEAQ (reference sequence). The germline V and J ends were trimmed by 1 base and 1 base, with 10 bases remaining between them. This CDR3 has 15 residues.

The rearrangement joins TRBV7-9 to TRBJ2-5, with 8 bases matching TRBD2. CDR1 is SEHNR, CDR2 FQNEAQ, per germline (reference sequence). CDR3 length equals 14 residues. The V and J ends lost 8 bases and 4 bases, in that order; junction bases with no gene match: 9. For the CDR3, the DNA is TGTGCCAGCGGGAGCGGGGGATTTCGAGAGACCCAGTACTTC. This sequence encodes CASGSGGFRETQYF.

J is TRBJ2-5 and V is TRBV5-6; 7 nucleotides match TRBD1. V shed 1 base and J 4 bases; nucleotides not matched to a gene: 7. This CDR3 is built from 15 residues. CDR1 and CDR2 (germline): SGHDT, YYEEEE. The CDR3 protein is CASSLNGRGRETQYF. The CDR3 DNA sequence: TGTGCCAGCAGCTTGAACGGCAGGGGGAGAGAGACCCAGTACTTC.